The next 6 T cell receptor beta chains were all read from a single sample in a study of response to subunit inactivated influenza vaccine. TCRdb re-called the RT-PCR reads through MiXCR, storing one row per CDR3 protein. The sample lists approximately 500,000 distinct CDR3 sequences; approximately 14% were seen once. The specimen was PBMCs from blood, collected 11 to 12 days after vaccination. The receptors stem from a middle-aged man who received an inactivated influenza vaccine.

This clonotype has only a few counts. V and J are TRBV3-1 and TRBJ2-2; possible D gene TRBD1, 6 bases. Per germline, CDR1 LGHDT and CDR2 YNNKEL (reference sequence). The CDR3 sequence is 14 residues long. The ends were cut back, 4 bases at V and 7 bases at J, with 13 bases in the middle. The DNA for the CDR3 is TGTGCCAGCAGCCCGTCGACAGGTAACGGGGAGCTGTTTTTT. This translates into CASSPSTGNGELFF.

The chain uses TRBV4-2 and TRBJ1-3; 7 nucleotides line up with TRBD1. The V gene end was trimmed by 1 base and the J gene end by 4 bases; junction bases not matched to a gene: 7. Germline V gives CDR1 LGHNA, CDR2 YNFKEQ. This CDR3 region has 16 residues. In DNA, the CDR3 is TGTGCCAGCAGCCAAGCCCACAGGGGAAGGGGAAACACCATATATTTT. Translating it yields CASSQAHRGRGNTIYF.

The CDR3 DNA reads TGTGCCAGCAGCCCCAGGGGAGCCCCCTACGAGCAGTACTTC. Protein: CASSPRGAPYEQYF. The chain recombines TRBV7-2 with TRBJ2-7, with a weak D call TRBD1 (6 bases). This CDR3 is built from 14 residues. From germline, CDR1 is SGHTA and CDR2 FQGNSA. With 5 bases removed from V and 2 bases from J, the gap between germline ends came to 13 bases.

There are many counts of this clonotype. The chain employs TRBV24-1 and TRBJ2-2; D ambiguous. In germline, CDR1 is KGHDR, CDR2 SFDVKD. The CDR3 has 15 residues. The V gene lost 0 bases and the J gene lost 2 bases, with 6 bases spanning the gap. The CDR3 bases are TGTGCCACCAGTGATTTGGCATACAACACCGGGGAGCTGTTTTTT. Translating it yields CATSDLAYNTGELFF.

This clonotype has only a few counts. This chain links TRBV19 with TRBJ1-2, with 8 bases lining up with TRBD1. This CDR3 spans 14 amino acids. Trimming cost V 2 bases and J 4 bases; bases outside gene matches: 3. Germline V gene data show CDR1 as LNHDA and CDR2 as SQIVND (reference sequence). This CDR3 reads CASSIRTGRYGYTF. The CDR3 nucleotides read TGTGCCAGTAGTATAAGGACAGGGCGCTATGGCTACACCTTC.

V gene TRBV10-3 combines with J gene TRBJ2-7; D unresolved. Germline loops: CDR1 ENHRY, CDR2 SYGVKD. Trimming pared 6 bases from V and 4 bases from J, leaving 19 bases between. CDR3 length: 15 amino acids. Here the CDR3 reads CAIRRLQENRYEQYF. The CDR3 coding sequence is TGTGCCATCAGGAGACTCCAAGAAAACCGATACGAGCAGTACTTC.